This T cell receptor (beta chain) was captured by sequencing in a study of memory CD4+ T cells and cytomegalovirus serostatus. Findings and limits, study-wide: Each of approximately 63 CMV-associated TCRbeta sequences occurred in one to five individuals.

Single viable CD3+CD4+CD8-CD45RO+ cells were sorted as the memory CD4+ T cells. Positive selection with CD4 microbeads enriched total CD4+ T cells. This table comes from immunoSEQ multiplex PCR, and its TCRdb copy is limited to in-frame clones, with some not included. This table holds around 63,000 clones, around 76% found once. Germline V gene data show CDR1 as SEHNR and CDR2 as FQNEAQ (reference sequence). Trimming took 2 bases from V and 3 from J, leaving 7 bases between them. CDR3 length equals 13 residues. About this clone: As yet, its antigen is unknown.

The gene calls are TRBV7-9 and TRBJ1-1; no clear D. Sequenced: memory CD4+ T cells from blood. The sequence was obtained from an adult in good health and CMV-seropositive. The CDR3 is CASSLSEYTEAFF. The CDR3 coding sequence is TGTGCCAGCAGCTTATCAGAGTACACTGAAGCTTTCTTT.